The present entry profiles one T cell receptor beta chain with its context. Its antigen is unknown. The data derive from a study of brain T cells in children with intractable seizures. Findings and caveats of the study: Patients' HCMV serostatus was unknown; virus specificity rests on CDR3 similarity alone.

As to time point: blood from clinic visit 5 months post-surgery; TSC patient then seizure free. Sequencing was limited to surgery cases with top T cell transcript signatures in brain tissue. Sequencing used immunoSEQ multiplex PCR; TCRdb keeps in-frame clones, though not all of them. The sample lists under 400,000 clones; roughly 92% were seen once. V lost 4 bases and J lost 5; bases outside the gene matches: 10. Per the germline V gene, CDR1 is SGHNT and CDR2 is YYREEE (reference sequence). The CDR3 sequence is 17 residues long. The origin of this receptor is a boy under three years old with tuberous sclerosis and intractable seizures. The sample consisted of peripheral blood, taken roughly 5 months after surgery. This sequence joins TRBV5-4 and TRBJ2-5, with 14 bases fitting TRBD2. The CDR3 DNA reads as TGTGCCAGCAGCCCCCGACTAGCGGGAGGGAGTGTTGAGACCCAGTACTTC. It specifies CASSPRLAGGSVETQYF.